Following are 21 T cell receptor beta chains from one sample sequenced in a study of identical twins. MiXCR was run by TCRdb on the 5' RACE reads, yielding one entry per CDR3 protein. The sample has some 600,000 distinct CDR3 sequences; 7.1% are singletons. These data were likewise used in another study, on yellow fever vaccine responses in identical twins.

Sequencing was done on a sample of PBMCs. These receptors all come from a woman aged 18-35 years in good health.

This clonotype was seen a few times. The gene calls are TRBV12-3 or TRBV12-4 and TRBJ2-4, with D perhaps TRBD2 (6 bases). The CDR3 runs to 17 residues. Trimming removed 2 bases from V and 1 base from J, with 15 bases in between. CDR3 in DNA: TGTGCCAGCAGTTTAAATCATGGGGGGTCGGCCAAAAACATTCAGTACTTC. This sequence encodes CASSLNHGGSAKNIQYF.

This clonotype occurred a few times. The rearrangement links TRBV18 to TRBJ1-3; no definite D call. CDR3 length: 16 residues. Germline-derived CDR1 and CDR2 are KGHSH and LQKENI. V was clipped by 0 bases and J by 0 bases, with 9 bases between them. CDR3 DNA: TGTGCCAGCTCACCACCCGGCAGACCCTCTGGAAACACCATATATTTT. Translating gives CASSPPGRPSGNTIYF.

This clonotype was seen repeatedly, ten times or more. The chain employs TRBV12-3 or TRBV12-4 and TRBJ2-2; TRBD2 is a possible D gene (6 bases). Trimming removed 7 bases at V and 0 bases at J, with 21 bases between. This CDR3 has 18 amino acids. CDR3 nucleotides: TGTGCCAGCAAACATAGCGGTCTCGGGGGTCCGAACACCGGGGAGCTGTTTTTT. This gives the protein CASKHSGLGGPNTGELFF.

This clonotype was seen only a few times. V gene TRBV7-8 combines with J gene TRBJ2-1; D ambiguous. The CDR3 runs 13 residues. CDR1 and CDR2 from the germline V gene are SGHVS and FQNEAQ. Trimming shortened V by 0 bases and J by 9 bases, and 9 bases separated the two germline ends. The CDR3, as DNA: TGTGCCAGCAGCTTAGCAGGGTGGGGTGAGCAGTTCTTC. It is translated as CASSLAGWGEQFF.

This clonotype was detected only a few times. This chain uses TRBV13 with TRBJ2-7; TRBD2 matches at 7 bases. V shed 0 bases and J 5 bases; nucleotides not matched to a gene: 10. CDR1 is PRHDT, CDR2 FYEKMQ, per germline (reference sequence). The CDR3 runs 16 residues. The CDR3, as DNA: TGTGCCAGCAGCTTAGGGAGGGGAGGGCGGATGAACGAGCAGTACTTC. Translated, it gives CASSLGRGGRMNEQYF.

This clonotype was observed a few times. The CDR3 loop is CSAADRDLEAFF. The CDR3 nucleotides are TGCAGCGCTGCGGACAGGGACCTGGAAGCTTTCTTT. The chain has TRBV29-1 and TRBJ1-1, with TRBD1 matching over 8 bases. CDR1 is SQVTM and CDR2 is ANQGSEA in the germline V gene. CDR3 length: 12 residues. The junction had 9 bases not matched to a gene; V was cut back by 7 bases and J by 8 bases.

This clonotype was detected ten times or more. This chain connects TRBV4-2 to TRBJ2-1; 11 bases fit TRBD2. CDR3 size: 18 residues. Trimming removed 2 bases from V and 6 bases from J; junction bases left unmatched: 12. CDR1 and CDR2 from the germline V gene are LGHNA and YNFKEQ. For the CDR3, the DNA is TGTGCCAGCAGCCAAACAACCATAGCGGGGGGGCCGCTCAATGAGCAGTTCTTC. Encoded protein: CASSQTTIAGGPLNEQFF.

CDR3 in amino acids: CATSSVSRQETQYF. CDR3 in DNA: TGTGCCACCAGCAGCGTGAGCAGGCAAGAGACCCAGTACTTC. The chain employs TRBV15 and TRBJ2-5; D unresolved. Germline lookup yields CDR1 LNHNV and CDR2 YYDKDF (reference sequence). Trimming took 3 bases from V and 2 from J, leaving 10 bases between them. CDR3 length: 14 residues.

The V call is TRBV25-1, the J call TRBJ2-5; D unresolved. CDR3 length: 13 amino acids. Germline V lookup: CDR1 MGHDK, CDR2 SYGVNS. With 0 bases removed from V and 3 bases from J, the gap between germline ends came to 5 bases. CDR3 sequence (DNA): TGTGCCAGCAGTGAATATCTAGAAGAGACCCAGTACTTC. Protein sequence: CASSEYLEETQYF.

This clonotype was detected a few times. The chain is built from TRBV6-1 and TRBJ1-5, with 8 bases matching TRBD1. CDR1 is MNHNS, CDR2 SASEGT, per germline. V dropped 6 bases and J dropped 5; count of bases not matched to a gene: 6. The CDR3 length is 14 residues. The CDR3 bases are TGTGCCAGCAGGAAGGACAGGGAAGATCAGCCCCAGCATTTT. This codes for CASRKDREDQPQHF.

This clonotype was picked up many times. The chain joins TRBV15 to TRBJ2-1, with 10 bases aligning to TRBD2. Germline CDR1 LNHNV, CDR2 YYDKDF (reference sequence). The CDR3 consists of 17 residues. Trimming cost V 4 bases and J 8 bases; bases outside gene matches: 14. CDR3 in amino acids: CATSTTRASGSKDEQFF. CDR3 DNA sequence: TGTGCCACCAGCACCACTAGGGCTAGCGGGAGTAAGGATGAGCAGTTCTTC.

This clonotype appeared a few times. The chain uses TRBV12-3 or TRBV12-4 and TRBJ1-3, with D possibly TRBD1 on 5 matching bases. The V and J ends lost 3 bases and 8 bases respectively, with 8 bases between them. This CDR3 comprises 12 residues. The CDR3 DNA reads TGTGCCAGCAGTTTGGGGCCCGACACCATATATTTT. Protein: CASSLGPDTIYF.

V is TRBV5-1 and J is TRBJ2-1, with TRBD2 matching over 8 bases. The germline CDR1 and CDR2 sequences are SGHRS and YFSETQ. The CDR3 runs 12 residues. The V and J ends lost 4 bases and 9 bases, in that order; junction bases with no gene match: 3. The CDR3 sequence: CASSPGGAEQFF. The CDR3 DNA reads TGCGCCAGCAGCCCCGGGGGGGCTGAGCAGTTCTTC.

In this sample, this clonotype turned up a few times. The chain couples TRBV27 to TRBJ2-5; possible D gene TRBD2, 7 bases. This CDR3 has 15 amino acids. The germline gives CDR1 MNHEY, CDR2 SMNVEV (reference sequence). Trimming stripped 4 bases from V and 2 bases from J, with 14 bases between. The chain's CDR3 is CASSSGGREQETQYF. Here the CDR3 DNA reads TGTGCCAGCAGTTCGGGGGGCAGGGAGCAAGAGACCCAGTACTTC.

The chain joins TRBV5-1 to TRBJ2-7; 9 nucleotides line up with TRBD1. Germline V gives CDR1 SGHRS, CDR2 YFSETQ. CDR3 size: 14 residues. V trimming: 4 bases; J trimming: 4 bases; junction bases outside the gene matches: 6. CDR3 DNA sequence: TGCGCCAGCAGCCGTGGACAGGGGAGGTACGAGCAGTACTTC. It yields the protein CASSRGQGRYEQYF. Together with reference TRBV5-1 and TRBJ2-7, the CDR3 gives the full variable domain: KAGVTQTPRYLIKTRGQQVTLSCSPISGHRSVSWYQQTPGQGLQFLFEYFSETQRNKGNFPGRFSGRQFSNSRSEMNVSTLELGDSALYLCASSRGQGRYEQYFGPGTRLTVT.

This rearrangement joins TRBV12-3 or TRBV12-4 to TRBJ2-7; the match to TRBD2 covers 8 bases. V gave up 6 bases and J gave up 6 bases; unmatched junction bases: 10. This CDR3 region has 14 residues. The CDR3 spells CASSQRGGISEQYF. Here the CDR3 DNA reads TGTGCCAGCAGCCAACGGGGGGGCATCAGCGAGCAGTACTTC.

J is TRBJ1-3 and V is TRBV12-3 or TRBV12-4; 7 bases are a match to TRBD1. The ends lost 3 bases at V and 0 bases at J; junction bases unmatched: 5. The CDR3 has 16 amino acids. CDR3 bases: TGTGCCAGCAGTTTCCGAGGGACAGACTCTGGAAACACCATATATTTT. Its translation: CASSFRGTDSGNTIYF.

This chain joins TRBV7-9 and TRBJ2-1; 8 bases map to TRBD2. J lost 8 bases, V lost 7 bases, and 10 bases had no gene match. CDR1 is SEHNR, CDR2 FQNEAQ, per germline (reference sequence). CDR3 length: 14 amino acids. This chain's CDR3 is CASIVAGRQYEQFF. The DNA for the CDR3 is TGTGCCAGCATCGTAGCGGGGAGGCAGTATGAGCAGTTCTTC.

The table lists this clonotype with a few counts. J is TRBJ2-7 and V is TRBV29-1, with 10 nucleotides matching TRBD1. Germline CDR1 reads SQVTM; CDR2 reads ANQGSEA. V shed 3 bases, J shed 6 bases, and the junction held 8 bases outside the gene matches. The CDR3 sequence is 14 residues long. CDR3 in amino acids: CSVDFGTGVSEQYF. CDR3 nucleotides: TGCAGCGTTGACTTTGGGACAGGGGTCTCCGAGCAGTACTTC.

This clonotype was seen only a few times. The rearrangement uses TRBV6-1 and TRBJ2-5, with a possible D match to TRBD1 (6 bases). This CDR3 region has 15 residues. Per germline, CDR1 MNHNS and CDR2 SASEGT. V lost 7 bases to trimming and J lost 1 base, with 16 bases between them. The DNA for the CDR3 is TGTGCCAGCATCAACAAACAGGGATTCCAAGAGACCCAGTACTTC. This translates into CASINKQGFQETQYF.

The chain is built from TRBV28 and TRBJ1-1; D remains unclear. V dropped 2 bases and J dropped 10 bases, with 11 bases sitting between them. The CDR3 is 12 residues long. Germline-derived CDR1 and CDR2 are MDHEN and SYDVKM. The CDR3 protein is CASSLISSGAFF. The CDR3, as DNA: TGTGCCAGCAGTTTAATCTCCTCGGGAGCTTTCTTT.